This T cell receptor (beta chain) was observed in a study of T cell responses to AZD1222 COVID-19 vaccine. At the level of the study: The analysis combined second doses at about 4 or about 12 weeks. Study-wide results and limits: Receipt of two AZD1222 doses was followed by a rise in Spike-specific TCR breadth and depth. Unmutated regions of variants are reportedly targeted by nearly half of spike-specific TCRs.

The table came from immunoSEQ multiplex PCR; TCRdb's copy has only in-frame clones and leaves some out. The sample holds roughly 130,000 clones, 70% to 90% seen once. Germline assignment: CDR1 SGHTA and CDR2 FQGTGA. J lost 6 bases, V lost 5 bases, and 11 bases had no gene match. The CDR3 totals 16 residues. The table lists this clone with a few counts. The target antigen is unknown. This specimen was peripheral blood, taken on day 0 of AZD1222 vaccination. The receptor comes from an adult in good health. This chain uses TRBV7-3 with TRBJ2-2, with 8 positions matching TRBD2. The CDR3 sequence: CASSPFRGGSAGELFF. For the CDR3, the DNA is TGTGCCAGCAGCCCCTTCCGGGGGGGCTCGGCCGGGGAGCTGTTTTTT.